The subject of this entry is one T cell receptor beta chain. Its target is not known. The germline CDR1 and CDR2 sequences are MDHEN and SYDVKM. Trimming took off 6 bases at V and 4 bases at J, with 16 bases between the two ends. The CDR3 contains 15 residues. These data come from a study of cytomegalovirus exposure and HLA in healthy donors. Findings and caveats of the study: V- and J-gene trimming of TCR beta was linked (in a later analysis) to a missense DCLRE1C variant.

PCR involved 60 Vbeta and 13 Jbeta primers. Profiling relied on immunoSEQ multiplex PCR, and the TCRdb table lists in-frame clones only, not all of them. This table has 110,000 or so clones, roughly 71% appearing once. This sequence joins TRBV28 and TRBJ1-5, with no clear D. The specimen sequenced was PBMCs. The source is a woman aged 40 to 50 in good health and CMV-seropositive. The DNA of the CDR3 is TGTGCCAGCAGCCGGGAGACGGTGAGGAATCAGCCCCAGCATTTT. Translation gives CASSRETVRNQPQHF.